Below are 21 T cell receptor beta chains sequenced from a single sample in a study of blood T cell repertoires in COVID-19 (dated by TCRdb to about 2020). Library preparation used the immunoSEQ multiplex PCR assay. Held by TCRdb, this immuneACCESS table contains in-frame sequences only and omits some clones. Under half of the omission traces to an unresolved V gene where checked; the cause of the rest is unknown. For this sample there are some 260,000 clones; 80% to 90% appear just once. Around 9.6% of the sample is in the top ten clones. Sequencing was performed on peripheral blood. All receptors come from a woman in her 70s with COVID-19, enrolled during active disease.

The chain combines TRBV7-9 with TRBJ1-2; D remains ambiguous. The germline V and J ends were trimmed by 1 base and 0 bases, with 12 bases remaining between them. CDR3 length equals 16 residues. Germline CDR1 is SEHNR and CDR2 is FQNEAQ (reference sequence). The DNA of the CDR3 is TGTGCCAGCAGCTTAGAAATCCCCCAGGCTAACTATGGCTACACCTTC. This encodes CASSLEIPQANYGYTF.

V usage is TRBV7-9 and J usage is TRBJ1-5; 8 nucleotides match TRBD1. V dropped 5 bases and J dropped 1; count of bases not matched to a gene: 4. CDR1 and CDR2 from the germline V gene are SEHNR and FQNEAQ (reference sequence). The CDR3 consists of 15 residues. The CDR3 here is CASSAQGESNQPQHF. CDR3 DNA sequence: TGTGCCAGCAGCGCACAGGGGGAGAGCAATCAGCCCCAGCATTTT.

This clone has only one observation. V is TRBV10-3 and J is TRBJ2-7, with 8 positions matching TRBD2. The V segment lost 6 bases and the J segment 4 bases; nucleotides outside the gene matches: 8. Germline V gene lookup returns CDR1 ENHRY and CDR2 SYGVKD. The CDR3 consists of 14 residues. The CDR3 loop reads CAIRGAGEVYEQYF. As DNA, the CDR3 is TGTGCCATCAGAGGAGCGGGAGAAGTGTACGAGCAGTACTTC.

V usage is TRBV5-4 and J usage is TRBJ1-3; D may be TRBD1 (6 bases). The CDR3 extends over 14 amino acids. V lost 3 bases to trimming and J lost 4 bases, with 11 bases between them. The germline V gene encodes CDR1 SGHNT and CDR2 YYREEE (reference sequence). The CDR3 DNA reads as TGTGCCAGCAGCTCGCCAGGGGCGGGAAACACCATATATTTT. The encoded protein is CASSSPGAGNTIYF.

The chain is built from TRBV9 and TRBJ1-4; D is uncertain. The germline V gene has CDR1 SGDLS and CDR2 YYNGEE. This CDR3 spans 14 amino acids. V was cut by 0 bases and J by 3 bases, with 6 bases left in between. The CDR3 DNA sequence: TGTGCCAGCAGCGTAGATGCGTCTAATGAAAAACTGTTTTTT. It is translated as CASSVDASNEKLFF. Together with reference TRBV9 and TRBJ1-4, the CDR3 gives the full variable domain: DSGVTQTPKHLITATGQRVTLRCSPRSGDLSVYWYQQSLDQGLQFLIQYYNGEERAKGNILERFSAQQFPDLHSELNLSSLELGDSALYFCASSVDASNEKLFFGSGTQLSVL.

This chain links TRBV19 with TRBJ1-3; D is unresolved. CDR1 and CDR2 (germline): LNHDA, SQIVND (reference sequence). The CDR3 has 15 amino acids. The V gene lost 7 bases and the J gene lost 0 bases, with 13 bases spanning the gap. The CDR3 DNA reads TGTGCCAGTAATAGAATGTGGAGCTCTGGAAACACCATATATTTT. Protein: CASNRMWSSGNTIYF.

This chain joins TRBV12-3 or TRBV12-4 and TRBJ2-7, with D unclear. This CDR3 is 12 amino acids long. V shed 2 bases and J shed 6 bases, with 8 bases lying between them. The chain's CDR3 is CASSLTQAEQYF. In nucleotides, the CDR3 is TGTGCCAGCAGTTTAACCCAGGCCGAGCAGTACTTC.

This chain uses TRBV7-4 with TRBJ2-7; 10 bases are a match to TRBD1. The CDR3 has 20 residues. The germline V gene has CDR1 SGHVT and CDR2 SQSDAQ. V lost 1 base to trimming and J lost 2 bases; unmatched junction nucleotides: 17. CDR3: CASSLVRYLRGQGPTYEQYF. In DNA, the CDR3 is TGTGCCAGCAGCTTAGTTCGCTACCTCAGGGGACAGGGGCCCACCTACGAGCAGTACTTC.

V usage is TRBV6-5 and J usage is TRBJ2-4; TRBD1 agrees at 7 bases. CDR1 is MNHEY and CDR2 is SVGAGI in the germline V gene. Trimming cost V 8 bases and J 8 bases; bases outside gene matches: 6. The CDR3 runs 12 residues. CDR3 nucleotide sequence: TGTGCCAGCGGACGACAGGGATACATTCAGTACTTC. Its protein product is CASGRQGYIQYF.

This chain links TRBV5-1 with TRBJ1-1, with a possible D match to TRBD1 (6 bases). The germline V and J ends were trimmed by 0 bases and 1 base, with 7 bases remaining between them. Per the germline V gene, CDR1 is SGHRS and CDR2 is YFSETQ. The CDR3 is 14 amino acids. DNA of the CDR3: TGCGCCAGCAGCTTGGACAGGGAGAACACTGAAGCTTTCTTT. Encoded protein: CASSLDRENTEAFF.

J is TRBJ2-7 and V is TRBV24-1; 8 bases agree with TRBD1. Germline lookup yields CDR1 KGHDR and CDR2 SFDVKD. J gave up 5 bases and V 3 bases, and 8 bases lay outside the gene matches. This CDR3 is built from 15 residues. The DNA for the CDR3 is TGTGCCACCAGTGATACCGGGACAGGAAACAACGAGCAGTACTTC. It specifies CATSDTGTGNNEQYF.

This sequence joins TRBV5-1 and TRBJ2-7; 12 nucleotides align to TRBD2. The germline V gene has CDR1 SGHRS and CDR2 YFSETQ. The CDR3 is 15 residues long. Trimming at V came to 4 bases and at J to 5 bases, leaving 7 bases not matched to a gene. CDR3 region: CASSPRLAGDHEQYF. Written as DNA, the CDR3 is TGCGCCAGCAGCCCCCGACTAGCGGGAGATCACGAGCAGTACTTC.

This chain uses TRBV2 with TRBJ1-1; D is unresolved. Between the trimmed V and J ends, which lost 6 bases and 5 bases, there was a span of 16 bases. The CDR3 is 14 residues long. CDR1 and CDR2 (germline): SNHLY, FYNNEI. The CDR3 sequence is CASRYISGDTEAFF. The DNA for the CDR3 is TGTGCCAGCAGGTATATCTCAGGCGATACTGAAGCTTTCTTT. Supplemented by reference TRBV2 and TRBJ1-1, the full variable domain reads EPEVTQTPSHQVTQMGQEVILRCVPISNHLYFYWYRQILGQKVEFLVSFYNNEISEKSEIFDDQFSVERPDGSNFTLKIRSTKLEDSAMYFCASRYISGDTEAFFGQGTRLTVV.

This clone appeared once. The rearrangement joins TRBV2 to TRBJ2-3; 10 bases align to TRBD1. Germline CDR1 reads SNHLY; CDR2 reads FYNNEI. The CDR3 runs to 16 residues. J was trimmed by 6 bases and V by 0 bases; bases with no gene match: 6. The CDR3 is CASSEADRGGMDTQYF. CDR3 DNA sequence: TGTGCCAGCAGTGAAGCGGACAGGGGGGGGATGGATACGCAGTATTTT.

The chain uses TRBV27 and TRBJ2-7, with TRBD2 matching 9 bases. Germline CDR1 reads MNHEY; CDR2 reads SMNVEV (reference sequence). This CDR3 is built from 14 residues. V lost 3 bases, J lost 4 bases, and 4 bases stayed unmatched. CDR3 amino acids: CASSFSSGRYEQYF. The CDR3 DNA reads as TGTGCCAGCAGTTTCTCCAGCGGGAGGTACGAGCAGTACTTC.

The CDR3: CASSGGWTVEAFF. The CDR3 DNA reads TGTGCCAGCAGTGGCGGGTGGACGGTCGAAGCTTTCTTT. The chain joins TRBV2 to TRBJ1-1, with D uncertain. V was pared by 4 bases and J by 8 bases, with 14 bases between. This CDR3 region has 13 residues. CDR1 SNHLY and CDR2 FYNNEI come from the germline V gene.

The chain combines TRBV5-4 with TRBJ1-1; D is uncertain. Trimming took 4 bases from V and 3 from J, leaving 10 bases between them. This CDR3 contains 13 residues. Germline loops: CDR1 SGHNT, CDR2 YYREEE (reference sequence). CDR3 DNA sequence: TGTGCCAGCAGCCCTGGCCCGTACACTGAAGCTTTCTTT. Protein product: CASSPGPYTEAFF.

V usage is TRBV6-5 and J usage is TRBJ1-1; 9 bases map to TRBD1. CDR3 length: 15 residues. Germline loops: CDR1 MNHEY, CDR2 SVGAGI. With 5 bases clipped from V and 3 bases from J, the junction kept 7 bases outside the gene matches. The CDR3 is CASSQRDRVDTEAFF. CDR3 DNA: TGTGCCAGCAGTCAGAGGGACAGGGTCGACACTGAAGCTTTCTTT.

This clone was found once. The V gene is TRBV28, the J gene TRBJ1-1; TRBD1 agrees at 7 bases. CDR3 length equals 14 residues. CDR1 and CDR2 from the germline V gene are MDHEN and SYDVKM. As DNA, the CDR3 is TGTGCAACCACAGGGGCCTCGCCGAACACTGAAGCTTTCTTT. Protein sequence: CATTGASPNTEAFF.

This chain uses TRBV7-3 with TRBJ2-2; the D gene is possibly TRBD1 (5 bases). CDR1 is SGHTA and CDR2 is FQGTGA in the germline V gene. The V gene lost 2 bases and the J gene lost 3 bases, with 7 bases spanning the gap. This CDR3 contains 14 residues. The DNA of the CDR3 is TGTGCCAGCAGCTTAGGGGCGGACACCGGGGAGCTGTTTTTT. This codes for CASSLGADTGELFF.

The chain employs TRBV3-1 (or the pseudogene TRBV3-2) and TRBJ1-1; 7 bases agree with TRBD1. Germline lookup yields CDR1 LGHDT and CDR2 YNNKEL (reference sequence). The junction had 6 bases not matched to a gene; V was cut back by 7 bases and J by 10 bases. The CDR3 is 11 residues long. The CDR3 DNA reads as TGTGCCAGCACCCAGGGGGGGGGAGCTTTCTTT. Residues: CASTQGGGAFF.